In this sample, the clone carrying this T cell receptor (beta chain) turned up a few times. Trimming took 3 bases from V and 0 from J, leaving 12 bases between them. This CDR3 has 14 residues. The germline V gene has CDR1 DFQATT and CDR2 SNEGSKA (reference sequence). These data come from a study of human T cells and chemical hapten exposure. Time point: healthy volunteer bleed at 2 weeks. Whole blood that had not been fractionated was the source of extracted total RNA. Original processing notes: TCRs per sample had a median of approximately 98,000 and ranged from roughly 23,224 to 700,000. One entry per CDR3 protein results from TCRdb running MiXCR on the RACE reads. For this entry, the V and J calls and clone size follow TCRdb and not the study's own pipeline. The top ten clones hold about 1.8% of a sample with roughly 130,000 distinct CDR3 sequences, approximately 9.1% of them seen once.

This TCR came from a male donor in good health. Some clones in this sample may be carry-over from other donors' samples. The sequenced material came from whole blood. The genes are TRBV20-1 and TRBJ2-7; D is possibly TRBD2 (5 bases). CDR3 region: CSASSGIFSYEQYF. The CDR3 nucleotides are TGCAGTGCTAGTTCGGGGATTTTCTCCTACGAGCAGTACTTC.